The 25 T cell receptor beta chains given below trace back to one sample, sequenced in a study of T cells in Graves' hyperthyroidism and ophthalmopathy. Using RNA transcripts as the source, TCR beta CDR3 regions were amplified. In the first-round RT-PCR of the TCR CDR3, the HTBI primer set was used. TCRdb passed the multiplex PCR reads through MiXCR, listing each CDR3 protein once. The top ten clones hold around 4.5% of a sample with approximately 600,000 distinct CDR3 sequences, around 15% of them seen once. Sequencing was carried out using blood. These receptors were taken from a woman aged 40 to 50 with Graves' ophthalmopathy.

This clonotype was recorded at least ten times. The V gene is TRBV6-1, the J gene TRBJ2-2, with TRBD2 matching over 7 bases. The V gene's germline CDR1 is MNHNS and CDR2 SASEGT. With V trimmed by 2 bases and J by 5 bases, 5 bases remained unmatched. The length of the CDR3 is 15 residues. The CDR3 here is CASSEPREGTGELFF. The CDR3 DNA reads TGTGCCAGCAGTGAACCAAGGGAGGGTACCGGGGAGCTGTTTTTT.

This clonotype was recorded many times. The gene calls are TRBV11-2 and TRBJ2-2; D ambiguous. V lost 6 bases and J lost 7, with 9 bases in between. The V gene's germline CDR1 is SGHAT and CDR2 FQNNGV. This CDR3 spans 12 amino acids. Written as DNA, the CDR3 is TGTGCCAGCAGACTGGGTGGCGGGGAGCTGTTTTTT. Encoded protein: CASRLGGGELFF.

This clonotype was seen ten or more times. The V gene is TRBV6-5, the J gene TRBJ1-1; a weak D match, TRBD1 (5 bases). Germline CDR1 is MNHEY and CDR2 is SVGAGI. The V end was cut by 0 bases, the J end by 5 bases, with 16 bases between. The CDR3 length is 16 residues. DNA for the CDR3: TGTGCCAGCAGTTACTCGAATGTGGGGGTTGGGACTGAAGCTTTCTTT. Its protein is CASSYSNVGVGTEAFF.

This clonotype was counted ten times or more. This chain joins TRBV7-3 and TRBJ2-2; D is possibly TRBD2 (5 bases). The V gene lost 1 base and the J gene lost 5 bases, with 23 bases spanning the gap. The CDR3 extends over 19 amino acids. The germline CDR1 and CDR2 sequences are SGHTA and FQGTGA. The CDR3 sequence: CASSLRREWELNGTGELFF. CDR3 nucleotides: TGTGCCAGCAGCTTAAGAAGGGAGTGGGAGTTGAATGGGACCGGGGAGCTGTTTTTT.

This clonotype has at least ten counts. This rearrangement joins TRBV6-5 to TRBJ1-1; D remains unclear. Germline values: CDR1 MNHEY, CDR2 SVGAGI. This CDR3 comprises 15 residues. V lost 2 bases, J lost 4 bases, and 14 bases lay in between. CDR3 amino acids: CASSYGSGLGTEAFF. Written as DNA, the CDR3 is TGTGCCAGCAGTTACGGTTCCGGGCTGGGCACTGAAGCTTTCTTT.

This clonotype was seen at least ten times. The chain couples TRBV4-2 to TRBJ1-1; possible D gene TRBD1, 5 bases. V lost 6 bases and J 4 bases, leaving 15 bases between the germline ends. From germline, CDR1 is LGHNA and CDR2 YNFKEQ. This CDR3 comprises 14 residues. The CDR3 DNA sequence: TGTGCCAGCAGGCCCGCGGGTGGGGCCACTGAAGCTTTCTTT. It is translated as CASRPAGGATEAFF.

This clonotype was detected ten times or more. The rearrangement links TRBV30 to TRBJ1-2; TRBD1 aligns across 9 bases. The ends lost 0 bases at V and 2 bases at J; junction bases unmatched: 10. The CDR3 sequence is 17 residues long. Germline V lookup: CDR1 GTSNPN, CDR2 SVGIG (reference sequence). The CDR3 loop is CAWSVPYGDRANYGYTF. Here the CDR3 DNA reads TGTGCCTGGAGTGTACCATATGGGGACAGGGCAAACTATGGCTACACCTTC.

The chain employs TRBV7-8 and TRBJ1-1; D not certain. CDR3 length: 14 amino acids. V lost 2 bases to trimming and J lost 4 bases, with 11 bases between them. Germline lookup yields CDR1 SGHVS and CDR2 FQNEAQ. This CDR3 reads CASSLYPAGTEAFF. The DNA of the CDR3 is TGTGCCAGCAGCTTATACCCGGCGGGCACTGAAGCTTTCTTT.

The sample holds many counts of this clonotype. The chain links TRBV2 to TRBJ1-2; a possible D gene is TRBD1 (6 bases). Trimming pared 0 bases from V and 4 bases from J, leaving 21 bases between. CDR3 length: 18 residues. CDR1 and CDR2 (germline): SNHLY, FYNNEI. CDR3 region: CASSEAEPDSPSPYGYTF. In DNA form, the CDR3 reads TGTGCCAGCAGTGAAGCAGAACCGGACAGCCCAAGTCCCTATGGCTACACCTTC.

About this clonotype itself: A clone one base away is much larger, so this may be a read error. This sequence joins TRBV2 and TRBJ2-7; TRBD1 aligns across 7 bases. The CDR3 has 14 amino acids. The germline CDR1 and CDR2 sequences are SNHLY and FYNNEI. In DNA form, the CDR3 reads TGTGCCAGCAGGAAAGGACAGGTCGTCCACGAGCAGCACTTC. Amino acids: CASRKGQVVHEQHF.

Ten or more counts support this clonotype. The chain links TRBV28 to TRBJ2-7; D is possibly TRBD2 (5 bases). The CDR3 is made up of 15 amino acids. Deletions cut 3 bases from V and 5 bases from J, with 17 bases between. Germline CDR1 reads MDHEN; CDR2 reads SYDVKM. The CDR3 sequence is CASSLGAAPGNEQYF. CDR3 nucleotide sequence: TGTGCCAGCAGTTTGGGTGCCGCCCCGGGAAACGAGCAGTACTTC. The entire variable domain, with the rest obtained from reference TRBV28 and TRBJ2-7, is as follows: DVKVTQSSRYLVKRTGEKVFLECVQDMDHENMFWYRQDPGLGLRLIYFSYDVKMKEKGDIPEGYSVSREKKERFSLILESASTNQTSMYLCASSLGAAPGNEQYFGPGTRLTVT.

This clonotype was seen repeatedly, ten times or more. J is TRBJ2-7 and V is TRBV28; D remains unclear. Deletions cut 4 bases from V and 4 bases from J, with 11 bases between. CDR1 is MDHEN and CDR2 is SYDVKM in the germline V gene. The CDR3 has 13 residues. CDR3 DNA sequence: TGTGCCAGCAGTTCCCCCCCGAATTACGAGCAGTACTTC. Residues: CASSSPPNYEQYF. Supplemented by reference TRBV28 and TRBJ2-7, the full variable domain reads DVKVTQSSRYLVKRTGEKVFLECVQDMDHENMFWYRQDPGLGLRLIYFSYDVKMKEKGDIPEGYSVSREKKERFSLILESASTNQTSMYLCASSSPPNYEQYFGPGTRLTVT.

In its sample, this clonotype was seen many times. This rearrangement joins TRBV7-2 to TRBJ2-2; D is ambiguous. This CDR3 is 14 amino acids long. Germline lookup yields CDR1 SGHTA and CDR2 FQGNSA. Trimming pared 5 bases from V and 3 bases from J, leaving 10 bases between. The CDR3 DNA sequence: TGTGCCAGCAGCGGTATGGGTTACACCGGGGAGCTGTTTTTT. Its translation is CASSGMGYTGELFF.

This clonotype was counted a single time. CDR3 amino acids: CAWSGNTGELFF. In nucleotides, the CDR3 is TGTGCCTGGAGCGGGAACACCGGGGAGCTGTTTTTT. The rearrangement uses TRBV30 and TRBJ2-2; D call uncertain. CDR3 size: 12 residues. V lost 3 bases and J lost 1, with 3 bases in between. The germline V gene has CDR1 GTSNPN and CDR2 SVGIG (reference sequence). The full variable domain, its missing parts supplied by reference TRBV30 and TRBJ2-2, is SQTIHQWPATLVQPVGSPLSLECTVEGTSNPNLYWYRQAAGRGLQLLFYSVGIGQISSEVPQNLSASRPQDRQFILSSKKLLLSDSGFYLCAWSGNTGELFFGEGSRLTVL.

This clonotype was picked up many times. This chain joins TRBV10-3 and TRBJ1-2; TRBD1 is a possible D gene (6 bases). Trimming took off 2 bases at V and 1 base at J, with 11 bases between the two ends. CDR1 and CDR2 from the germline V gene are ENHRY and SYGVKD. The CDR3 consists of 15 residues. Here the CDR3 DNA reads TGTGCCATCAGTGAGCCAGGACAGAGTAACTATGGCTACACCTTC. It specifies CAISEPGQSNYGYTF.

This clonotype was recorded at least ten times. The genes are TRBV12-3 or TRBV12-4 and TRBJ1-2, with D tentatively TRBD1 (6 bases). Trimming took off 6 bases at V and 7 bases at J, with 18 bases between the two ends. The CDR3 has 14 amino acids. The CDR3 here is CASSDPTGVAGYTF. The CDR3, as DNA: TGTGCCAGCAGCGACCCGACAGGCGTGGCTGGCTACACCTTC.

This clonotype was recorded at least ten times. The gene calls are TRBV6-2 or TRBV6-3 and TRBJ2-7; perhaps D is TRBD1 or TRBD2 (5 bases each). V shed 2 bases and J shed 3 bases, with 11 bases lying between them. The CDR3 is made up of 14 amino acids. Germline CDR1 reads MNHEY; CDR2 reads SVGEGT. CDR3 amino acids: CASSYGDGNYEQYF. The CDR3 DNA reads TGTGCCAGCAGTTACGGGGACGGGAACTACGAGCAGTACTTC.

This clonotype was seen a few times. V is TRBV6-2 or TRBV6-3 and J is TRBJ2-7; 8 bases line up with TRBD1. The CDR3 totals 15 residues. Germline V gene sequence: CDR1 MNHEY, CDR2 SVGEGT. With 2 bases clipped from V and 1 base from J, the junction kept 4 bases outside the gene matches. The CDR3 loop is CASSYRQGLSYEQYF. The CDR3 coding sequence is TGTGCCAGCAGTTACAGACAGGGGTTATCCTACGAGCAGTACTTC.

This clonotype came up many times. The genes are TRBV12-3 or TRBV12-4 and TRBJ1-5; D remains ambiguous. V was trimmed by 6 bases and J by 3 bases, leaving 3 bases between them. This CDR3 spans 11 amino acids. CDR3 bases: TGTGCCAGCAGCCTCAATCAGCCCCAGCATTTT. It specifies CASSLNQPQHF.

The V gene is TRBV7-9, the J gene TRBJ2-5; 7 bases are a match to TRBD2. This CDR3 spans 15 amino acids. Germline V gene lookup returns CDR1 SEHNR and CDR2 FQNEAQ (reference sequence). V lost 4 bases and J lost 2; bases outside the gene matches: 7. CDR3 in DNA: TGTGCCAGCAGCTCCCGGGAGGCCAGACAAGAGACCCAGTACTTC. Protein product: CASSSREARQETQYF.

This clonotype was found many times. V is TRBV10-3 and J is TRBJ2-5, with a weak D call TRBD2 (5 bases). Deletions cut 5 bases from V and 3 bases from J, with 10 bases between. Germline loops: CDR1 ENHRY, CDR2 SYGVKD. The CDR3 loop spans 13 amino acids. For the CDR3, the DNA is TGTGCCATCAGTAGGGAGAGAGAAGAGACCCAGTACTTC. Translating gives CAISREREETQYF.

This clonotype has at least ten counts. The chain joins TRBV12-3 or TRBV12-4 to TRBJ2-2; no definite D call. This CDR3 contains 16 residues. V was pared by 3 bases and J by 7 bases, with 18 bases between. CDR3 region: CASSFLGRSRYGELFF. CDR3 bases: TGTGCCAGCAGTTTCCTTGGCCGGTCGAGGTACGGGGAGCTGTTTTTT.

The V gene is TRBV29-1, the J gene TRBJ1-5; no definite D call. From germline, CDR1 is SQVTM and CDR2 ANQGSEA. This CDR3 spans 14 amino acids. Trimming cost V 4 bases and J 0 bases, with 10 bases left between them. For the CDR3, the DNA is TGCAGCGTTGGGACCTGGGATAGCAATCAGCCCCAGCATTTT. Amino acids: CSVGTWDSNQPQHF.

This clonotype was picked up a small number of times. This chain connects TRBV4-1 to TRBJ1-1; D gene ambiguous. CDR3 length equals 17 residues. Germline V CDR1 and CDR2: MGHRA, YSYEKL. V lost 3 bases, J lost 0 bases, and 17 bases lay in between. The CDR3 DNA follows: TGCGCCAGCAGCCAGGAACAGATGGTAGTCATGAACACTGAAGCTTTCTTT. This encodes CASSQEQMVVMNTEAFF.

The chain uses TRBV3-1 and TRBJ1-2; D possibly corresponds to TRBD1 (6 bases). This CDR3 is built from 12 residues. CDR1 and CDR2 from the germline V gene are LGHDT and YNNKEL (reference sequence). The germline V and J ends were trimmed by 1 base and 8 bases, with 8 bases remaining between them. Here the CDR3 DNA reads TGTGCCAGCAGCCAAGGCAGGGGCGGCTACACCTTC. Translation gives CASSQGRGGYTF.